The T cell receptor (beta chain) under discussion was sequenced for a study of shared clonotypes between healthy human individuals. Using immunoSEQ multiplex PCR, the repertoire was profiled, and TCRdb retains in-frame clones only, with some absent. The sample consists of about 2,500,000 clones, roughly 92% of them appearing once. The sequenced material came from naive CD4+ T cells sorted from blood. The subset here: CD45RA+ positively selected. The clonotype was recovered from a man younger than 35 in good health.

This chain's CDR3 is CATSREGAGNTEAFF. The CDR3 nucleotides read TGTGCCACCAGCAGGGAGGGGGCGGGGAACACTGAAGCTTTCTTT. The rearrangement uses TRBV15 and TRBJ1-1; 7 positions agree with TRBD1. V shed 3 bases and J 1 base; nucleotides not matched to a gene: 5. Germline V gene lookup returns CDR1 LNHNV and CDR2 YYDKDF (reference sequence). There are 15 residues in the CDR3.